The 15 T cell receptor beta chains below were found in one sample sequenced in a study of T cell repertoires in cytomegalovirus infection. TCRdb processed the reads anew with MiXCR; each CDR3 protein has one entry. The repertoire holds more than 300,000 distinct CDR3 sequences, just under 35% seen once, with roughly 14% in the top ten. No antigen has been identified for these receptors. The starting material was cultured PBMCs, obtained from culture after CMV antigen stimulation. The receptors here all came from a human donor in good health (CMV status not recorded). Some clones in this sample may be carry-over from other donors' samples.

This clonotype has ten or more counts. The J gene is TRBJ1-1, the V gene TRBV7-2, with TRBD1 matching 7 bases. In germline, CDR1 is SGHTA, CDR2 FQGNSA. The CDR3 has 16 residues. V was clipped by 3 bases and J by 0 bases; unmatched bases: 7. The DNA for the CDR3 is TGTGCCAGCAGCTTGAGGACAGGTCGAATGAACACTGAAGCTTTCTTT. It codes for CASSLRTGRMNTEAFF. Variable domain in full (rest from reference TRBV7-2 and TRBJ1-1): GAGVSQSPSNKVTEKGKDVELRCDPISGHTALYWYRQSLGQGLEFLIYFQGNSAPDKSGLPSDRFSAERTGGSVSTLTIQRTQQEDSAVYLCASSLRTGRMNTEAFFGQGTRLTVV.

The rearrangement links TRBV30 to TRBJ2-1; maybe TRBD2 (5 bases). CDR3 length: 13 amino acids. In germline, CDR1 is GTSNPN, CDR2 SVGIG (reference sequence). Trimming took 0 bases from V and 4 from J, leaving 7 bases between them. CDR3 residues: CAWSVEGYNEQFF. CDR3 coding DNA: TGTGCCTGGAGTGTAGAGGGATACAATGAGCAGTTCTTC.

This clonotype was seen only a few times. The CDR3 DNA reads TGTGCCACCAGTGATTCGGGACAGAACCAAGAGACCCAGTACTTC. Amino acids: CATSDSGQNQETQYF. This chain uses TRBV24-1 with TRBJ2-5, with 7 bases matching TRBD1. V was clipped by 2 bases and J by 0 bases; unmatched bases: 2. Germline V gene lookup returns CDR1 KGHDR and CDR2 SFDVKD. The CDR3 covers 15 residues.

This clonotype was detected ten times or more. This chain joins TRBV7-6 and TRBJ1-4; 9 bases fit TRBD1. The CDR3 runs to 15 residues. Unmatched junction bases numbered 9, after V lost 6 bases and J lost 7 bases. Germline CDR1 and CDR2: SGHVS and FNYEAQ. CDR3 amino acids: CASSRTGEWREKLFF. CDR3 coding DNA: TGTGCCAGCAGTCGGACAGGGGAATGGCGTGAAAAACTGTTTTTT.

The chain recombines TRBV12-3 or TRBV12-4 with TRBJ1-3, with D perhaps matching TRBD1 (6 bases). The CDR3 is made up of 16 amino acids. V was cut by 6 bases and J by 0 bases, with 15 bases left in between. The CDR3 coding sequence is TGTGCCAGCAGGACTTTGCCGGACAGCTCTGGAAACACCATATATTTT. Protein product: CASRTLPDSSGNTIYF.

The DNA for the CDR3 is TGTGCCAGCAGCTTAGGCCCGTCGGGAGCTTTCTTT. It specifies CASSLGPSGAFF. The chain has TRBV11-2 and TRBJ1-1, with D unclear. Germline V gene data show CDR1 as SGHAT and CDR2 as FQNNGV. The V and J ends lost 1 base and 10 bases respectively, with 10 bases between them. CDR3 length equals 12 residues.

The chain carries TRBV6-2 or TRBV6-3 and TRBJ2-1; D possibly corresponds to TRBD2 (6 bases). Germline assignment: CDR1 MNHEY and CDR2 SVGEGT. V dropped 10 bases and J dropped 0 bases, with 19 bases sitting between them. The CDR3 consists of 16 residues. The CDR3 nucleotides are TGTGCCACCTTCAAGGGACTGTCAAGCTCCTACAATGAGCAGTTCTTC. Translation gives CATFKGLSSSYNEQFF.

V is TRBV7-2 and J is TRBJ2-3; D is undetermined. The CDR3 length is 15 residues. Trimming removed 2 bases at V and 0 bases at J, with 9 bases between. CDR1 and CDR2 from the germline V gene are SGHTA and FQGNSA. DNA for the CDR3: TGTGCCAGCAGCTTACGCGGTCCTAGCACAGATACGCAGTATTTT. Encoded protein: CASSLRGPSTDTQYF.

This clonotype occurred many times. This chain joins TRBV6-1 and TRBJ2-7; TRBD2 matches at 7 bases. This CDR3 has 13 residues. Germline trimming cut 6 bases from V and 2 bases from J; bases unmatched to any gene: 4. CDR1 is MNHNS, CDR2 SASEGT, per germline. CDR3 in DNA: TGTGCCAGCAGGACGGCGGGAGCCTACGAGCAGTACGTC. It specifies CASRTAGAYEQYV.

The chain links TRBV2 to TRBJ1-2; tentatively, D is TRBD1 (6 bases). Germline assignment: CDR1 SNHLY and CDR2 FYNNEI. The V end was cut by 4 bases, the J end by 8 bases, with 11 bases between. CDR3 size: 12 residues. The CDR3 region is CASSGQGLGYTF. In nucleotides, the CDR3 is TGTGCCAGCAGTGGTCAGGGGCTCGGCTACACCTTC.

Worth noting for this clonotype: One junction end disagrees with the germline gene, perhaps due to a read error. The chain recombines TRBV7-2 with TRBJ2-7; D tentatively fits TRBD1 or TRBD2 (6 bases each). The CDR3 consists of 13 residues. The germline V gene has CDR1 SGHTA and CDR2 FQGNSA. The CDR3 sequence is CAGSLGGSNEQYF. The DNA of the CDR3 is TGTGCCGGCAGCTTAGGGGGGTCGAACGAGCAGTACTTC.

This clonotype was counted a few times. V and J are TRBV6-6 and TRBJ2-3; D call uncertain. Germline V gives CDR1 MNHNY, CDR2 SVGAGI (reference sequence). CDR3 length: 16 residues. Deletions cut 0 bases from V and 2 bases from J, with 12 bases between. DNA of the CDR3: TGTGCCAGCAGTTACTCATCCCGTGAGGACACAGATACGCAGTATTTT. Its protein is CASSYSSREDTDTQYF.

In the case of this clonotype: A much larger clone is a single base away; this may be a read error. The rearrangement links TRBV7-2 to TRBJ1-3; D gene ambiguous. The length of the CDR3 is 15 residues. CDR1 and CDR2 from the germline V gene are SGHTA and FQGNSA. In nucleotides, the CDR3 is TGTGCCAGCAGCTTATATCCCCCCTCTGGAAGCACCATATATTTT. This encodes CASSLYPPSGSTIYF.

A note on this clonotype: A read error may produce the germline difference seen at one junction end. V is TRBV7-2 and J is TRBJ2-4; TRBD2 matches at 10 bases. The germline gives CDR1 SGHTA, CDR2 FQGNSA. This CDR3 has 16 amino acids. The CDR3 reads CASSLAGVHPKNIQYF. The CDR3 DNA reads TGTGCCAGCAGCCTAGCGGGAGTTCATCCCAAAAACATTCAGTACTTC.

This clonotype has ten or more counts. This chain links TRBV7-2 with TRBJ2-7; TRBD1 matches 7 bases. V shed 1 base and J 3 bases; nucleotides not matched to a gene: 9. CDR1 is SGHTA, CDR2 FQGNSA, per germline. This CDR3 region has 16 residues. Here the CDR3 reads CASSLVGDRNLYEQYF. CDR3 sequence (DNA): TGTGCCAGCAGCTTAGTCGGGGACAGAAACCTCTACGAGCAGTACTTC.